The rows below give T cell receptor beta chains drawn from one sample of a study of blood T cell repertoires in COVID-19. The table came from immunoSEQ multiplex PCR; TCRdb's copy has only in-frame clones and leaves some out. The repertoire holds 85,000 to 95,000 clones, with under 90% as singletons. Sequenced sample: peripheral blood. The receptor set was obtained from a man aged 60 to 69 with COVID-19, enrolled during active disease. Both conserved end residues are part of each CDR3. D genes are given only for firm matches. Expanded clones are given a class, and other clones once, few, many or no size at all.

v_call: TRBV27; j_call: TRBJ2-5; clone_size: once; d_call: TRBD1; cdr3_nt: TGTGCCAGCAGTAACAGGGGTGGCCGATTCGAGACCCAGTACTTC; cdr3_aa: CASSNRGGRFETQYF
v_call: TRBV2; j_call: TRBJ2-1; clone_size: NA; d_call: NA; cdr3_nt: TGTGCCAGCAGTACCGGGACATCCAATGAGCAGTTCTTC; cdr3_aa: CASSTGTSNEQFF
v_call: TRBV2; j_call: TRBJ2-7; clone_size: NA; d_call: NA; cdr3_nt: TGTGCCAGCACAGGCGTCGAGCAGTACTTC; cdr3_aa: CASTGVEQYF
v_call: TRBV12-5; j_call: TRBJ2-7; clone_size: NA; d_call: TRBD2; cdr3_nt: TGTGCTAGTGGTTTTGGACTAGCGTCCTACGAGCAGTACTTC; cdr3_aa: CASGFGLASYEQYF
v_call: TRBV9; j_call: TRBJ2-3; clone_size: NA; d_call: TRBD2; cdr3_nt: TGTGCCAGCAGCGTCGGGACTAGCGAAACAGATACGCAGTATTTT; cdr3_aa: CASSVGTSETDTQYF
v_call: TRBV6-5; j_call: TRBJ2-7; clone_size: NA; d_call: TRBD2; cdr3_nt: TGTGCCAGCAGGAGGACGGGAGGCCCATCCTACGAGCAGTACTTC; cdr3_aa: CASRRTGGPSYEQYF
v_call: TRBV3-1/TRBV3-2; j_call: TRBJ1-2; clone_size: NA; d_call: TRBD1; cdr3_nt: TGTGCCAGCAGTCCAAGCGGCCACAGGGGAGGCTACACCTTC; cdr3_aa: CASSPSGHRGGYTF
v_call: TRBV11-3; j_call: TRBJ2-7; clone_size: NA; d_call: NA; cdr3_nt: TGTGCCAGCAGCTTAAGCGGTTCCTACGAGCAGTACTTC; cdr3_aa: CASSLSGSYEQYF
v_call: TRBV5-1; j_call: TRBJ2-5; clone_size: NA; d_call: TRBD2; cdr3_nt: TGCGCCAGCAGCTTCGGGGGAGGGCCGGGGGAGACCCAGTACTTC; cdr3_aa: CASSFGGGPGETQYF
v_call: TRBV7-3; j_call: TRBJ2-5; clone_size: NA; d_call: NA; cdr3_nt: TGTGCCAGCAGCTTCGAAGTAGAAGAGACCCAGTACTTC; cdr3_aa: CASSFEVEETQYF
v_call: TRBV12-3/TRBV12-4; j_call: TRBJ1-2; clone_size: NA; d_call: NA; cdr3_nt: TGTGCCAGCAGTTTAGCGGGGCATGGCTACACCTTC; cdr3_aa: CASSLAGHGYTF
v_call: TRBV6-2/TRBV6-3; j_call: TRBJ1-1; clone_size: NA; d_call: NA; cdr3_nt: TGTGCCAGCAGTCAGGGACAAGGTGAAGCTTTCTTT; cdr3_aa: CASSQGQGEAFF
v_call: TRBV6-7; j_call: TRBJ2-3; clone_size: NA; d_call: NA; cdr3_nt: TGTGCCAGCAGTCCCGACAGGTCCCCAGATACGCAGTATTTT; cdr3_aa: CASSPDRSPDTQYF
v_call: TRBV11-3; j_call: TRBJ2-5; clone_size: NA; d_call: TRBD1; cdr3_nt: TGTGCCAGCAGCGCAAGGACAGGCCCACAAGAGACCCAGTACTTC; cdr3_aa: CASSARTGPQETQYF
v_call: TRBV19; j_call: TRBJ2-7; clone_size: NA; d_call: TRBD1; cdr3_nt: TGTGCCAGTAGTATAGGGGACAGTCCCTACGAGCAGTACTTC; cdr3_aa: CASSIGDSPYEQYF
v_call: TRBV7-2; j_call: TRBJ1-4; clone_size: NA; d_call: TRBD1; cdr3_nt: TGTGCCAGCAGCTCGACAGGGAATGAAAAACTGTTTTTT; cdr3_aa: CASSSTGNEKLFF
v_call: TRBV4-1; j_call: TRBJ2-7; clone_size: NA; d_call: NA; cdr3_nt: TGCGCCAGCAGCCCTTTAACATGGAGCATCTACGAGCAGTACTTC; cdr3_aa: CASSPLTWSIYEQYF
v_call: TRBV5-1; j_call: TRBJ2-2; clone_size: once; d_call: TRBD2; cdr3_nt: TGCGCCAGCAGCCTCATAGCGGGAGAAGACACCGGGGAGCTGTTTTTT; cdr3_aa: CASSLIAGEDTGELFF
v_call: TRBV27; j_call: TRBJ2-2; clone_size: few; d_call: NA; cdr3_nt: TGTGCCAGTAAAACTTTGAACACCGGGGAGCTGTTTTTT; cdr3_aa: CASKTLNTGELFF
v_call: TRBV5-1; j_call: TRBJ1-2; clone_size: NA; d_call: NA; cdr3_nt: TGCGCCAGCAGCTTGGAGCTAGGAGGTCTCTATGGCTACACCTTC; cdr3_aa: CASSLELGGLYGYTF
v_call: TRBV6-5; j_call: TRBJ1-6; clone_size: NA; d_call: NA; cdr3_nt: TGTGCCAGCAGTTACCGCCCACAGGGCTCACCCCTCCACTTT; cdr3_aa: CASSYRPQGSPLHF
v_call: TRBV10-1; j_call: TRBJ2-5; clone_size: few; d_call: TRBD1; cdr3_nt: TGCGCCAGCAGTGAGTCGGACAGGGAAGAGACCCAGTACTTC; cdr3_aa: CASSESDREETQYF
v_call: TRBV1; j_call: TRBJ2-5; clone_size: NA; d_call: NA; cdr3_nt: TGCACCAGCAGCCAAGAAGGACTAGCGGGAGTCCCAGAGACCCAGTACTTC; cdr3_aa: CTSSQEGLAGVPETQYF
v_call: TRBV5-1; j_call: TRBJ2-1; clone_size: NA; d_call: NA; cdr3_nt: TGCGCCAGCAGTACACAGAGCTCCTACAATGAGCAGTTCTTC; cdr3_aa: CASSTQSSYNEQFF
v_call: TRBV5-1; j_call: TRBJ2-3; clone_size: once; d_call: NA; cdr3_nt: TGCGCCAGCAGCTTGTCAGGCGAAGATACGCAGTATTTT; cdr3_aa: CASSLSGEDTQYF
v_call: TRBV6-2/TRBV6-3; j_call: TRBJ2-4; clone_size: NA; d_call: TRBD2; cdr3_nt: TGTGCCAGCAGTTACATGCGGGAGGGAGCCAAAAACATTCAGTACTTC; cdr3_aa: CASSYMREGAKNIQYF
v_call: TRBV28; j_call: TRBJ2-5; clone_size: NA; d_call: NA; cdr3_nt: TGTGCCAGCAGTGCGAGCGGAGGGTTGGGGGAGACCCAGTACTTC; cdr3_aa: CASSASGGLGETQYF
v_call: TRBV30; j_call: TRBJ2-1; clone_size: NA; d_call: TRBD2; cdr3_nt: TGTGCCTGGAGTGTACCAGGGACTAGCGGTCACAATGAGCAGTTCTTC; cdr3_aa: CAWSVPGTSGHNEQFF
v_call: TRBV5-1; j_call: TRBJ2-7; clone_size: NA; d_call: TRBD1; cdr3_nt: TGCGCCAGCAGCTCGGCCGGGACAGCTTACGAGCAGTACTTC; cdr3_aa: CASSSAGTAYEQYF
v_call: TRBV7-3; j_call: TRBJ2-5; clone_size: once; d_call: NA; cdr3_nt: TGTGCCAGCAGCAGCCAACAGGGTGGACAAGAGACCCAGTACTTC; cdr3_aa: CASSSQQGGQETQYF
v_call: TRBV19; j_call: TRBJ1-5; clone_size: once; d_call: NA; cdr3_nt: TGTGCCAGTAGTACCGTGACAGTCAATCAGCCCCAGCATTTT; cdr3_aa: CASSTVTVNQPQHF
v_call: TRBV28; j_call: TRBJ2-5; clone_size: NA; d_call: TRBD1; cdr3_nt: TGTGCCAGCAGTCAATACTCCGGGACAGAATTGCCCCAAGAGACCCAGTACTTC; cdr3_aa: CASSQYSGTELPQETQYF
v_call: TRBV5-1; j_call: TRBJ2-1; clone_size: NA; d_call: TRBD2; cdr3_nt: TGCGCCAGCAGCGCAACTAGCGGAACCTACAATGAGCAGTTCTTC; cdr3_aa: CASSATSGTYNEQFF
v_call: TRBV3-1/TRBV3-2; j_call: TRBJ2-5; clone_size: few; d_call: TRBD2; cdr3_nt: TGTGCCAGCAGCCTGAGGGGACTACAAGAGACCCAGTACTTC; cdr3_aa: CASSLRGLQETQYF
v_call: TRBV5-4; j_call: TRBJ2-1; clone_size: NA; d_call: TRBD2; cdr3_nt: TGTGCCAGCAGCTTGGAAACTAGCGGGAGAGGTCGCTACAATGAGCAGTTCTTC; cdr3_aa: CASSLETSGRGRYNEQFF
v_call: TRBV7-9; j_call: TRBJ2-6; clone_size: NA; d_call: TRBD1; cdr3_nt: TGTGCCAGCAGCATGGACAGGGCCTCTGGGGCCAACGTCCTGACTTTC; cdr3_aa: CASSMDRASGANVLTF
v_call: TRBV4-1; j_call: TRBJ2-7; clone_size: NA; d_call: NA; cdr3_nt: TGCGCCAGCAGCCAAGATGGCGGCCCCCGGGCCTACGAGCAGTACTTC; cdr3_aa: CASSQDGGPRAYEQYF
v_call: TRBV21-1; j_call: TRBJ2-1; clone_size: NA; d_call: NA; cdr3_nt: TGTGCCAGCAACATAGGACTAGCGGGAGTAGGGAATGAGCAGTTCTTC; cdr3_aa: CASNIGLAGVGNEQFF
v_call: TRBV11-1; j_call: TRBJ2-3; clone_size: few; d_call: NA; cdr3_nt: TGTGCCAGCAGCTTCGGGACTAGCACAGATACGCAGTATTTT; cdr3_aa: CASSFGTSTDTQYF